A single sample gave rise to the 21 T cell receptor beta chains below, sequenced in a study of identical twins. TCRdb re-called the 5' RACE reads with MiXCR, one entry per CDR3 protein. This table has approximately 890,000 distinct CDR3 sequences, around an eighth appearing once. This same sample was also taken into another study, of yellow fever vaccine responses in identical twins.

The sample was PBMCs. The receptors were gathered from a woman aged 18-35 years in good health.

The gene calls are TRBV10-3 and TRBJ2-1; TRBD2 matches 13 bases. Trimming removed 6 bases from V and 6 bases from J; junction bases left unmatched: 5. CDR3 length: 15 amino acids. CDR1 and CDR2 from the germline V gene are ENHRY and SYGVKD. The DNA of the CDR3 is TGTGCCATCAGCTCGACTAGCGGGGGGCCCAATGAGCAGTTCTTC. This sequence encodes CAISSTSGGPNEQFF.

The rearrangement joins TRBV5-6 to TRBJ2-7; D is undetermined. This CDR3 is 12 amino acids long. CDR1 is SGHDT and CDR2 is YYEEEE in the germline V gene. V shed 1 base and J shed 6 bases, with 8 bases lying between them. The DNA of the CDR3 is TGTGCCAGCAGCTTGAATGACGGCGAGCAGTACTTC. This translates into CASSLNDGEQYF.

This clonotype was seen more than once but under ten times. This chain connects TRBV10-3 to TRBJ2-5; D is perhaps TRBD1 or TRBD2 (5 bases each). V gave up 3 bases and J gave up 0 bases, with 11 bases separating them. Germline-derived CDR1 and CDR2 are ENHRY and SYGVKD. CDR3 length: 15 residues. The CDR3 DNA reads TGTGCCATCAGTGACGAGGGGAGATACCAAGAGACCCAGTACTTC. It specifies CAISDEGRYQETQYF.

Only a few counts were recorded for this clonotype. V is TRBV7-9 and J is TRBJ1-6; D not certain. This CDR3 contains 16 residues. Germline-derived CDR1 and CDR2 are SEHNR and FQNEAQ (reference sequence). Between the trimmed V and J ends, which lost 5 bases and 7 bases, there was a span of 18 bases. Here the CDR3 DNA reads TGTGCCAGCAGCGCCGGGCCCATCGAGGGCAATTCACCCCTCCACTTT. It translates to CASSAGPIEGNSPLHF.

This clonotype was detected only a few times. In DNA form, the CDR3 reads TGTGCCAGTAGTATAGCCCCCAGTGTCCGCGCTGAAGCTTTCTTT. Its translation is CASSIAPSVRAEAFF. The V call is TRBV19, the J call TRBJ1-1; D not resolved. CDR3 length: 15 amino acids. V was cut by 1 base and J by 6 bases, with 15 bases left in between. From germline, CDR1 is LNHDA and CDR2 SQIVND (reference sequence).

This clonotype appeared a few times. The rearrangement links TRBV20-1 to TRBJ1-1; D is undetermined. Germline assignment: CDR1 DFQATT and CDR2 SNEGSKA (reference sequence). The V gene lost 0 bases and the J gene lost 2 bases, with 10 bases spanning the gap. The CDR3 covers 14 residues. This CDR3 reads CSARDLEANTEAFF. The CDR3 DNA is TGCAGTGCTAGAGATTTAGAAGCAAACACTGAAGCTTTCTTT.

This clonotype was recorded a few times. The rearrangement links TRBV3-1 to TRBJ1-6; TRBD1 aligns across 7 bases. Germline V gene data show CDR1 as LGHDT and CDR2 as YNNKEL (reference sequence). V dropped 6 bases and J dropped 2; count of bases not matched to a gene: 1. CDR3 length: 14 residues. This CDR3 is CASSDRAYNSPLHF. CDR3 sequence (DNA): TGTGCCAGCAGTGACAGGGCCTATAATTCACCCCTCCACTTT.

This clonotype was picked up many times. The genes are TRBV28 and TRBJ2-5; 14 positions match TRBD2. Germline CDR1 MDHEN, CDR2 SYDVKM. V dropped 4 bases and J dropped 4; count of bases not matched to a gene: 5. This CDR3 is built from 16 residues. CDR3 DNA: TGTGCCAGCAGTTCCCCGGGACTAGCGGGAGTAGAGACCCAGTACTTC. Its protein product is CASSSPGLAGVETQYF.

This clonotype showed up just a few times. The chain recombines TRBV28 with TRBJ2-1; 9 bases line up with TRBD2. In germline, CDR1 is MDHEN, CDR2 SYDVKM. The CDR3 totals 17 residues. The trim removed 4 bases at V and 7 bases at J, leaving 14 bases unmatched. CDR3 nucleotides: TGTGCCAGCAGTTCCCCACGGGGTAGCGGGAGCGCTAATGAGCAGTTCTTC. It encodes CASSSPRGSGSANEQFF.

The rearrangement joins TRBV24-1 to TRBJ1-5, with TRBD1 matching over 8 bases. J gave up 3 bases and V 7 bases, and 7 bases lay outside the gene matches. Germline lookup yields CDR1 KGHDR and CDR2 SFDVKD. This CDR3 contains 15 residues. The DNA for the CDR3 is TGTGCCACCAGCCCACAGGGGGAGGTCAATCAGCCCCAGCATTTT. It yields the protein CATSPQGEVNQPQHF.

The chain joins TRBV11-2 to TRBJ2-5, with TRBD2 matching over 11 bases. Germline V CDR1 and CDR2: SGHAT, FQNNGV. The CDR3 runs 17 residues. The J segment lost 0 bases and the V segment lost 2 bases, leaving 5 bases of the junction unmatched. The DNA of the CDR3 is TGTGCCAGCAGCTTAACCCCTAGCGGGGGGTACCAAGAGACCCAGTACTTC. It is translated as CASSLTPSGGYQETQYF.

This clonotype has just a few counts. V is TRBV7-2 and J is TRBJ2-1; 11 positions match TRBD2. V was pared by 5 bases and J by 9 bases, with 9 bases of the junction left unmatched. CDR3 length equals 15 residues. The germline CDR1 and CDR2 sequences are SGHTA and FQGNSA. The CDR3 protein is CASSENSGGAVEQFF. The CDR3 nucleotides read TGTGCCAGCAGCGAAAATAGCGGGGGGGCGGTTGAGCAGTTCTTC.

This clonotype was seen only a few times. The chain links TRBV7-9 to TRBJ2-7; TRBD2 matches at 12 bases. The CDR3 length is 16 residues. The ends lost 5 bases at V and 3 bases at J; junction bases unmatched: 8. Germline lookup yields CDR1 SEHNR and CDR2 FQNEAQ (reference sequence). This CDR3 reads CASSPMTSGSIYEQYF. The CDR3 nucleotides are TGTGCCAGCAGCCCCATGACTAGCGGGAGTATCTACGAGCAGTACTTC.

This clonotype was detected only a few times. The rearrangement links TRBV9 to TRBJ2-1; either TRBD1 or TRBD2 may supply D (5 bases each). V was pared by 1 base and J by 5 bases, with 13 bases between. The CDR3 consists of 15 residues. The germline V gene encodes CDR1 SGDLS and CDR2 YYNGEE. In nucleotides, the CDR3 is TGTGCCAGCAGCGTACTCGGGGCCGCACACAATGAGCAGTTCTTC. Its protein is CASSVLGAAHNEQFF.

This clonotype was counted many times. J is TRBJ1-1 and V is TRBV4-2, with unresolved D. Trimming stripped 4 bases from V and 10 bases from J, with 19 bases between. Looked up from germline, CDR1 is LGHNA and CDR2 is YNFKEQ. The CDR3 consists of 14 residues. The CDR3 DNA reads TGTGCCAGCAGCCCTCTGCCGGGTGAAGAGAGAGCTTTCTTT. Its protein is CASSPLPGEERAFF.

This clonotype occurred a few times. The chain links TRBV11-2 to TRBJ2-7, with D uncertain. Germline CDR1 and CDR2: SGHAT and FQNNGV. V dropped 2 bases and J dropped 8 bases, with 19 bases sitting between them. The CDR3 consists of 15 residues. The CDR3 spells CASSLNRWERMKQYV. CDR3 in DNA: TGTGCCAGCAGCTTAAACCGCTGGGAACGGATGAAGCAGTACGTC.

The J gene is TRBJ1-4, the V gene TRBV20-1; D call uncertain. V lost 0 bases to trimming and J lost 8 bases, with 16 bases between them. The CDR3 spans 15 residues. Germline loops: CDR1 DFQATT, CDR2 SNEGSKA (reference sequence). The CDR3 is CSARDVEGRFEKLFF. The CDR3 bases are TGCAGTGCTAGAGATGTCGAGGGTAGATTCGAAAAACTGTTTTTT.

This clonotype was observed many times. The chain uses TRBV20-1 and TRBJ2-5; possible D gene TRBD1, 5 bases. Germline CDR1 is DFQATT and CDR2 is SNEGSKA (reference sequence). This CDR3 region has 12 residues. Trimming removed 4 bases at V and 3 bases at J, with 9 bases between. CDR3 coding DNA: TGCAGTGCTACTGACAGAAAAGAGACCCAGTACTTC. Amino acid sequence: CSATDRKETQYF.

This clonotype came up a few times. The chain links TRBV6-1 to TRBJ2-1; TRBD2 agrees at 15 bases. J lost 7 bases, V lost 6 bases, and 7 bases had no gene match. The CDR3 covers 16 residues. Germline V CDR1 and CDR2: MNHNS, SASEGT. In DNA, the CDR3 is TGTGCCAGCAGAGAGGGACTAGCGGGAGGTCGGAATGAGCAGTTCTTC. Its translation is CASREGLAGGRNEQFF.

V and J are TRBV12-3 or TRBV12-4 and TRBJ2-3; TRBD1 or TRBD2 may be the D gene (5 bases each). The germline V and J ends were trimmed by 7 bases and 3 bases, with 11 bases remaining between them. The CDR3 runs 13 residues. The CDR3, as DNA: TGTGCCAGCAAATCGGGGCCAACAGATACGCAGTATTTT. It codes for CASKSGPTDTQYF.

In this sample, this clonotype turned up a few times. The chain recombines TRBV20-1 with TRBJ2-3, with 10 nucleotides matching TRBD2. Germline V gene sequence: CDR1 DFQATT, CDR2 SNEGSKA (reference sequence). Trimming removed 1 base from V and 3 bases from J; junction bases left unmatched: 16. This CDR3 region has 19 residues. CDR3 in amino acids: CSARAELAGLKAITDTQYF. The CDR3 DNA is TGCAGTGCTAGAGCGGAACTAGCGGGATTAAAGGCGATTACAGATACGCAGTATTTT.